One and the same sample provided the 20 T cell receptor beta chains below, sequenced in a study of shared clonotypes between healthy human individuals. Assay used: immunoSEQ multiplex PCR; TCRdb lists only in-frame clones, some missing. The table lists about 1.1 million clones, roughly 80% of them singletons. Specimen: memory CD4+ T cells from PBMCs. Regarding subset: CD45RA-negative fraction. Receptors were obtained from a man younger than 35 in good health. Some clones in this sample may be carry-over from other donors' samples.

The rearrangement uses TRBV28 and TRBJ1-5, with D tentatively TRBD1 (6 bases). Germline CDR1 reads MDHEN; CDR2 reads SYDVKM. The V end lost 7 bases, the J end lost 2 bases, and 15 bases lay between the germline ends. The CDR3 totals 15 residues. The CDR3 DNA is TGTGCCAGCAACCCCCCGGCAGGGGGCAATCAGCCCCAGCATTTT. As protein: CASNPPAGGNQPQHF.

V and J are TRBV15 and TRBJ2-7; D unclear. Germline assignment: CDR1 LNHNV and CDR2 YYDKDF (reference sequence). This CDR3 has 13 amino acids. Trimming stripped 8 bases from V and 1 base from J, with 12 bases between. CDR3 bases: TGTGCCACCGGTAGACCAGGTTCCTACGAGCAGTACTTC. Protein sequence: CATGRPGSYEQYF.

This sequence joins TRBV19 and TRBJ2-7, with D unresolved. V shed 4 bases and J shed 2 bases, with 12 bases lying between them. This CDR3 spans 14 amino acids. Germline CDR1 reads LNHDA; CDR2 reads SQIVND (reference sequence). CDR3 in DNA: TGTGCCAGTAGTAAGCAGCCATTTGCCTACGAGCAGTACTTC. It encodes CASSKQPFAYEQYF.

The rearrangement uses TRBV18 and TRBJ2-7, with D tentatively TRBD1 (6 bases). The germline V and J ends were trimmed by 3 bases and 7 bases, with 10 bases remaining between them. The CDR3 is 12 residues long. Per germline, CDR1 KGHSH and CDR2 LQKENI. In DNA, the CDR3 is TGTGCCAGCTCACCCGACAGGAAAGAGCAGTACTTC. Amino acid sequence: CASSPDRKEQYF.

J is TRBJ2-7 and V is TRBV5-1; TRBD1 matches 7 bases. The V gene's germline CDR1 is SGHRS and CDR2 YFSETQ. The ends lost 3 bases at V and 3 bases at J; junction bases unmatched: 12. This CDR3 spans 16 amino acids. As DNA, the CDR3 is TGCGCCAGCAGCTCACTCCCAGGGGGATCGGGCTACGAGCAGTACTTC. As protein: CASSSLPGGSGYEQYF.

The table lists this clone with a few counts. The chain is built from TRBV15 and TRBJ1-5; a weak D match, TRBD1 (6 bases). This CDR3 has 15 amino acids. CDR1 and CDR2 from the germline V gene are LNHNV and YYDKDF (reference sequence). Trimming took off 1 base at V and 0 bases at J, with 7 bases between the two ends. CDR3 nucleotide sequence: TGTGCCACCAGCAGAGGGACAGCTAGCAATCAGCCCCAGCATTTT. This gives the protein CATSRGTASNQPQHF.

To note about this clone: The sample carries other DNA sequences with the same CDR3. Here the CDR3 reads CATSRVGQPQHF. The CDR3 nucleotides read TGTGCCACCAGCAGAGTAGGACAGCCCCAGCATTTT. The genes are TRBV15 and TRBJ1-5; D not certain. This CDR3 is built from 12 residues. Trimming cost V 1 base and J 7 bases, with 5 bases left between them. The germline V gene encodes CDR1 LNHNV and CDR2 YYDKDF (reference sequence).

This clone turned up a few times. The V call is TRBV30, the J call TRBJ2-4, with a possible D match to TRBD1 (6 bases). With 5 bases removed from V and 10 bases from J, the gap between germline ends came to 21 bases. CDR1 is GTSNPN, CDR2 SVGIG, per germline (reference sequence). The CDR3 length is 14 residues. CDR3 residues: CAWSTGLLGQIQYF. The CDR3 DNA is TGTGCCTGGTCCACAGGGCTACTTGGGCAAATTCAGTACTTC.

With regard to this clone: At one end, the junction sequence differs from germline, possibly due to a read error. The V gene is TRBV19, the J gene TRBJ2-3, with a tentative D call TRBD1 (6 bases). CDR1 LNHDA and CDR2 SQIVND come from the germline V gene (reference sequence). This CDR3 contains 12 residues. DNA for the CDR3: TGTGCCAGTCGCACAGGGAGTGATAGGCAGTATTTT. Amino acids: CASRTGSDRQYF.

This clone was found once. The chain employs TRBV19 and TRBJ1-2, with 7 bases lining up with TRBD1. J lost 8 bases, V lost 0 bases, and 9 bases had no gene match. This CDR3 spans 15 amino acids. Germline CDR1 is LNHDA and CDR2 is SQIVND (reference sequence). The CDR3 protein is CASSIDRRGLLGYTF. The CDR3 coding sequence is TGTGCCAGTAGTATAGATCGAAGGGGGCTGTTGGGCTACACCTTC.

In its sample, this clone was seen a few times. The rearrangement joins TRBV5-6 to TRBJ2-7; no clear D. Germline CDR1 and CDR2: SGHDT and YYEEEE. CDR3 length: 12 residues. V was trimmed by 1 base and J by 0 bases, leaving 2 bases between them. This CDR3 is CASSLYSYEQYF. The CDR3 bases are TGTGCCAGCAGCTTGTACTCCTACGAGCAGTACTTC.

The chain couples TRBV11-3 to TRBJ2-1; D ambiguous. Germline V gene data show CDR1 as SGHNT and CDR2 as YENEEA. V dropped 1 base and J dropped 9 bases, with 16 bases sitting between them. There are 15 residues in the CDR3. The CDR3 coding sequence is TGTGCCAGCAGCTTAGTAACGGTCCTCACGGGTGAGCAGTTCTTC. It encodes CASSLVTVLTGEQFF.

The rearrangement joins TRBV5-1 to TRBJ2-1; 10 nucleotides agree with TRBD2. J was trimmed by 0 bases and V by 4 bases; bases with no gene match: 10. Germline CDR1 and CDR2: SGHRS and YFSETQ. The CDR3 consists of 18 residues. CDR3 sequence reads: CASSLTGLAESSYNEQFF. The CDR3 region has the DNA TGCGCCAGCAGCCTGACCGGACTAGCGGAGAGCTCCTACAATGAGCAGTTCTTC.

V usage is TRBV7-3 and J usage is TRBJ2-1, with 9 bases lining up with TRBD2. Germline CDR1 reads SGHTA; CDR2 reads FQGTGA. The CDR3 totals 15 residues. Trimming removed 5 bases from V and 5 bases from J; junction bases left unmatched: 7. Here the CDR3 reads CASSPPAGGNNEQFF. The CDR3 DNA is TGTGCCAGCAGCCCCCCAGCGGGAGGTAACAATGAGCAGTTCTTC.

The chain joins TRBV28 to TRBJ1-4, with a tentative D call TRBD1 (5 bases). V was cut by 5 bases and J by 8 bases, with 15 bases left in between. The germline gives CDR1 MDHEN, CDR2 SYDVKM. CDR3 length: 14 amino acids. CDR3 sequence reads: CASSPHRPGEKLFF. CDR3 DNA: TGTGCCAGCAGTCCCCACAGGCCCGGGGAAAAACTGTTTTTT.

The CDR3 bases are TGCAGCGTTGAGGGGTACGGGAGTAGCCCAGATACGCAGTATTTT. Its translation: CSVEGYGSSPDTQYF. V usage is TRBV29-1 and J usage is TRBJ2-3, with a tentative D call TRBD2 (6 bases). The V gene lost 3 bases and the J gene lost 4 bases, with 17 bases spanning the gap. The CDR3 totals 15 residues. Germline CDR1 and CDR2: SQVTM and ANQGSEA.

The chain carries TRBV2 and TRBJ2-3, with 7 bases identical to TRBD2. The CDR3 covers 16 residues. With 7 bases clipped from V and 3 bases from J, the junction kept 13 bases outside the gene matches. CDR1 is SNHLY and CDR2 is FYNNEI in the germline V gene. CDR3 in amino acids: CASTLFLGGGTDTQYF. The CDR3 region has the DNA TGTGCCAGCACCTTATTTTTGGGGGGGGGAACAGATACGCAGTATTTT.

CDR3 bases: TGTGCCAGCAGCCCACGACAGGCCAAAAGCAATCAGCCCCAGCATTTT. Translated, it gives CASSPRQAKSNQPQHF. V gene TRBV27 combines with J gene TRBJ1-5, with D perhaps TRBD1 (6 bases). The length of the CDR3 is 16 residues. Between the trimmed V and J ends, which lost 6 bases and 1 base, there was a span of 16 bases. From germline, CDR1 is MNHEY and CDR2 SMNVEV (reference sequence).

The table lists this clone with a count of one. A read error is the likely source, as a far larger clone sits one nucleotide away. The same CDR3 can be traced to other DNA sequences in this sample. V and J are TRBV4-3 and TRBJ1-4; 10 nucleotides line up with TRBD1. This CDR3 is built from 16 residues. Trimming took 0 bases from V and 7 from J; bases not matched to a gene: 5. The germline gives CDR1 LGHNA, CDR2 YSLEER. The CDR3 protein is CASSQDLGTGAEKLFF. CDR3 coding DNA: TGCGCCAGCAGCCAAGATCTTGGGACAGGGGCTGAAAAACTGTTTTTT.

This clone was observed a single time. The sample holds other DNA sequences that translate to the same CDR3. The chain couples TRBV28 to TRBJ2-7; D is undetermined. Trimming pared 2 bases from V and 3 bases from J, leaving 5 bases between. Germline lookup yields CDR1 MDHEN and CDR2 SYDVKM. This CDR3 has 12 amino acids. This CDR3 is CASSLAGYEQYF. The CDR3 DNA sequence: TGTGCCAGCAGTTTAGCTGGCTACGAGCAGTACTTC.